These T cell receptor beta chains were read from a single sample in a study of T-cell reconstitution after alpha-beta-depleted transplantation in children. TCRdb recomputed calls from the PCR reads with MiXCR, one row per CDR3 protein. This sample carries 490,000 or so distinct CDR3 sequences, around 12% of them seen once, and the ten largest clones take approximately 5.4%. This specimen was PBMCs from the stem cell graft donor, taken from the stem cell graft. Every receptor here comes from a human donor who donated a stem cell graft to a child with combined immunodeficiency. The CDR3 runs from the conserved cysteine through the conserved F or W. The order of the fields is D gene, clone size, V gene, J gene, CDR3 DNA, CDR3 protein. The D gene is left open where the match is weak. Rows may omit the clone size; those that give it use once, few, many or a size class.

d_gene: TRBD1
abundance: .
v_gene: TRBV5-1
j_gene: TRBJ2-7
CDR3nt: TGCGCCAGCAGCACAGGACAGGAATGGGCCTCCTACGAGCAGTACTTC
CDR3aa: CASSTGQEWASYEQYF

d_gene: TRBD2
abundance: many
v_gene: TRBV7-8
j_gene: TRBJ2-7
CDR3nt: TGTGCCAGCAGCTCGGGACTAAGCTACGAGCAGTACTTC
CDR3aa: CASSSGLSYEQYF

d_gene: TRBD1
abundance: few
v_gene: TRBV30
j_gene: TRBJ2-7
CDR3nt: TGTGCCTGGAAGGAGGGGACAGGACGTCGCGAGCAGTACTTC
CDR3aa: CAWKEGTGRREQYF

d_gene: .
abundance: few
v_gene: TRBV12-3/TRBV12-4
j_gene: TRBJ2-1
CDR3nt: TGTGCCAGCAGCCCCCCGGGACAACAATACAATGAGCAGTTCTTC
CDR3aa: CASSPPGQQYNEQFF

d_gene: .
abundance: few
v_gene: TRBV4-2
j_gene: TRBJ2-7
CDR3nt: TGTGCCAGCAGCCAAGAACTCGTTAGCTCCTACGAGCAGTACTTC
CDR3aa: CASSQELVSSYEQYF

d_gene: TRBD2
abundance: .
v_gene: TRBV5-1
j_gene: TRBJ2-7
CDR3nt: TGCGCCAGCAGCCCTGAGGCTAGCGGGGTTCCCTACGAGCAGTACTTC
CDR3aa: CASSPEASGVPYEQYF

d_gene: .
abundance: many
v_gene: TRBV5-1
j_gene: TRBJ2-1
CDR3nt: TGCGCCAGCAGCTTGGTTGGGACTGAGCAGTTCTTC
CDR3aa: CASSLVGTEQFF

d_gene: TRBD1
abundance: few
v_gene: TRBV28
j_gene: TRBJ1-5
CDR3nt: TGTGCCAGCGGTGGGGCAGGGGGGAATCAGCCCCAGCATTTT
CDR3aa: CASGGAGGNQPQHF

d_gene: .
abundance: .
v_gene: TRBV7-2
j_gene: TRBJ2-2
CDR3nt: TGTGCCAGCAGCTTACAGACAGGCTCCAGCGGGGAGCTGTTTTTT
CDR3aa: CASSLQTGSSGELFF

d_gene: .
abundance: .
v_gene: TRBV5-5
j_gene: TRBJ2-2
CDR3nt: TGTGCCAGCAGCATGCGGACAGAAGAGACCGGGGAGCTGTTTTTT
CDR3aa: CASSMRTEETGELFF

d_gene: .
abundance: few
v_gene: TRBV20-1
j_gene: TRBJ2-1
CDR3nt: TGCAGTGCTCTTCTGGCCAATGAGCAGTTCTTC
CDR3aa: CSALLANEQFF

d_gene: TRBD2
abundance: .
v_gene: TRBV29-1
j_gene: TRBJ2-1
CDR3nt: TGCAGCGGATCGGGACTAGCGGACATCTCCTACAATGAGCAGTTCTTC
CDR3aa: CSGSGLADISYNEQFF

d_gene: TRBD1
abundance: few
v_gene: TRBV30
j_gene: TRBJ1-1
CDR3nt: TGTGCCTGGAGATTACAGGGGCACACTGAAGCTTTCTTT
CDR3aa: CAWRLQGHTEAFF

d_gene: .
abundance: .
v_gene: TRBV11-2
j_gene: TRBJ2-3
CDR3nt: TGTGCCAGCAGCTTAGAACGGGGCCCAGATACGCAGTATTTT
CDR3aa: CASSLERGPDTQYF

d_gene: TRBD2
abundance: many
v_gene: TRBV24-1
j_gene: TRBJ2-5
CDR3nt: TGTGCCACCAGTGATCTAAGCGGGGGACAACAAGAGACCCAGTACTTC
CDR3aa: CATSDLSGGQQETQYF

d_gene: .
abundance: .
v_gene: TRBV5-5
j_gene: TRBJ1-3
CDR3nt: TGTGCCAGCAGCTTGGATTCTGGCGCCTCTGGAAACACCATATATTTT
CDR3aa: CASSLDSGASGNTIYF

d_gene: .
abundance: many
v_gene: TRBV5-1
j_gene: TRBJ2-1
CDR3nt: TGTGCCAGCAGCCTTGGGGCAGAGCAGTTCTTC
CDR3aa: CASSLGAEQFF

d_gene: .
abundance: .
v_gene: TRBV4-2
j_gene: TRBJ1-6
CDR3nt: TGTGCCAGCAGCCAAGATTTAGACAGCAGCTCCTATAATTCACCCCTCCACTTT
CDR3aa: CASSQDLDSSSYNSPLHF

d_gene: TRBD2
abundance: .
v_gene: TRBV29-1
j_gene: TRBJ2-3
CDR3nt: TGCAGCGTTGAGGAAGCGGGAACGGATACGCAGTATTTT
CDR3aa: CSVEEAGTDTQYF

d_gene: .
abundance: many
v_gene: TRBV10-3
j_gene: TRBJ1-5
CDR3nt: TGTGCCATCAGTGAGTCGGGTGGGGGACAGCCCCAGCATTTT
CDR3aa: CAISESGGGQPQHF

d_gene: TRBD1
abundance: .
v_gene: TRBV28
j_gene: TRBJ2-5
CDR3nt: TGTGCCAGCAGTTCCTCTAGGGACAGGGCCCAAGAGACCCAGTACTTC
CDR3aa: CASSSSRDRAQETQYF

d_gene: .
abundance: .
v_gene: TRBV7-2
j_gene: TRBJ2-3
CDR3nt: TGTGCCAGCAGCTTAGTACGTCAACCGAACCGGAGGGATACGCAGTATTTT
CDR3aa: CASSLVRQPNRRDTQYF

d_gene: .
abundance: many
v_gene: TRBV4-3
j_gene: TRBJ2-1
CDR3nt: TGCGCCAGCAGCCAAGCTGGGTCCGCCAATGAGCAGTTCTTC
CDR3aa: CASSQAGSANEQFF

d_gene: TRBD1
abundance: .
v_gene: TRBV7-3
j_gene: TRBJ1-2
CDR3nt: TGTGCCAGCAGCTTACAGGGACAGAGGGGCTATGGCTACACCTTC
CDR3aa: CASSLQGQRGYGYTF

d_gene: TRBD2
abundance: few
v_gene: TRBV3-1
j_gene: TRBJ2-1
CDR3nt: TGTGCCAGCAGCCATTGGACTAGCGGGGGGGGAAAGGAGCAGTTCTTC
CDR3aa: CASSHWTSGGGKEQFF

d_gene: .
abundance: many
v_gene: TRBV20-1
j_gene: TRBJ1-4
CDR3nt: TGCAGTGCTAGAGATCGGGGATCTAATGAAAAACTGTTTTTT
CDR3aa: CSARDRGSNEKLFF